This passage covers 29 T cell receptor beta chains from one sample sequenced in a study of control samples from healthy donors and cancer patients. Assay: immunoSEQ multiplex PCR; the TCRdb copy retains only in-frame clones and omits some. There are about 120,000 clones in the sample; about 93% occur only once, and about 1.5% lies in the top ten. Sequencing used PBMCs. The source is a man aged 50-60 years with head and neck cancer.

The chain uses TRBV30 and TRBJ2-7; D is perhaps TRBD1 (6 bases). This CDR3 is 11 amino acids long. V was clipped by 4 bases and J by 3 bases, with 7 bases between them. The germline V gene encodes CDR1 GTSNPN and CDR2 SVGIG (reference sequence). The CDR3 DNA sequence: TGTGCCTGGACAGGGGACTACGAGCAGTACTTC. It encodes CAWTGDYEQYF.

The rearrangement links TRBV6-5 to TRBJ2-7; 10 bases are a match to TRBD1. V dropped 6 bases and J dropped 0; count of bases not matched to a gene: 2. This CDR3 is built from 14 residues. From germline, CDR1 is MNHEY and CDR2 SVGAGI. CDR3 in DNA: TGTGCCAGCAGGGACAGGGGGAACTCCTACGAGCAGTACTTC. Translated: CASRDRGNSYEQYF.

V is TRBV11-3 and J is TRBJ2-1, with 11 bases that match TRBD1. The CDR3 contains 14 residues. J lost 8 bases, V lost 5 bases, and 5 bases had no gene match. CDR1 and CDR2 from the germline V gene are SGHNT and YENEEA. This CDR3 is CASSRDRGFDEQFF. CDR3 in DNA: TGTGCCAGCAGCCGGGACAGGGGGTTCGATGAGCAGTTCTTC.

The V call is TRBV5-1, the J call TRBJ1-2; maybe TRBD1 (5 bases). CDR1 is SGHRS, CDR2 YFSETQ, per germline. The CDR3 length is 13 residues. V was shortened by 4 bases and J by 4 bases, with 11 bases between the two germline ends. The CDR3 spells CASSITGSYGYTF. CDR3 nucleotides: TGCGCCAGCAGCATCACAGGTTCCTATGGCTACACCTTC.

This chain links TRBV28 with TRBJ1-2, with 9 bases lining up with TRBD1. The CDR3 length is 15 residues. From germline, CDR1 is MDHEN and CDR2 SYDVKM. The V and J ends lost 7 bases and 6 bases, in that order; junction bases with no gene match: 12. CDR3 sequence (DNA): TGTGCCAGCACCCCCCCGGACAGGGGTAGGGATGGCTACACCTTC. The encoded protein is CASTPPDRGRDGYTF.

The chain has TRBV7-9 and TRBJ2-3, with a possible D match to TRBD1 (5 bases). CDR1 and CDR2 from the germline V gene are SEHNR and FQNEAQ (reference sequence). This CDR3 spans 15 amino acids. The V end was cut by 8 bases, the J end by 4 bases, with 19 bases between. As DNA, the CDR3 is TGTGCCAGCTTCCAAGGGCAGGGAAATTCAGATACGCAGTATTTT. Amino acid sequence: CASFQGQGNSDTQYF. Variable domain in full (rest from reference TRBV7-9 and TRBJ2-3): DTGVSQNPRHKITKRGQNVTFRCDPISEHNRLYWYRQTLGQGPEFLTYFQNEAQLEKSRLLSDRFSAERPKGSFSTLEIQRTEQGDSAMYLCASFQGQGNSDTQYFGPGTRLTVL.

This chain uses TRBV7-4 with TRBJ1-3; a possible D gene is TRBD1 (6 bases). Deletions cut 5 bases from V and 4 bases from J, with 12 bases between. Germline lookup yields CDR1 SGHVT and CDR2 SQSDAQ. The CDR3 contains 14 residues. The CDR3 sequence is CASSHRGTGNTIYF. The CDR3 region has the DNA TGTGCCAGCAGCCACCGTGGGACAGGAAACACCATATATTTT.

This clone has just a few counts. The chain combines TRBV5-1 with TRBJ2-3, with D perhaps given as TRBD1 or TRBD2 (6 bases each). Germline loops: CDR1 SGHRS, CDR2 YFSETQ. V was pared by 4 bases and J by 0 bases, with 18 bases between. The CDR3 covers 17 residues. CDR3 bases: TGCGCCAGCAGCCCTACCCGGGGGACACCAAGCACAGATACGCAGTATTTT. Protein product: CASSPTRGTPSTDTQYF.

In its sample, this clone was seen once. J is TRBJ1-4 and V is TRBV30; D is undetermined. This CDR3 has 12 amino acids. From germline, CDR1 is GTSNPN and CDR2 SVGIG (reference sequence). V lost 2 bases, J lost 6 bases, and 7 bases lay in between. The DNA of the CDR3 is TGTGCCTGGAGTACCCTGGATGAAAAACTGTTTTTT. Translated: CAWSTLDEKLFF.

In this sample, this clone turned up once. The chain combines TRBV19 with TRBJ1-6; a weak D match, TRBD1 (5 bases). Germline loops: CDR1 LNHDA, CDR2 SQIVND (reference sequence). This CDR3 is built from 14 residues. The ends were cut back, 7 bases at V and 10 bases at J, with 17 bases in the middle. In DNA, the CDR3 is TGTGCCAGTACGTCGCCAGGGTGGGAATCACCCCTCCACTTT. Residues: CASTSPGWESPLHF. Combining the CDR3 with reference TRBV19 and TRBJ1-6 gives the whole variable domain DGGITQSPKYLFRKEGQNVTLSCEQNLNHDAMYWYRQDPGQGLRLIYYSQIVNDFQKGDIAEGYSVSREKKESFPLTVTSAQKNPTAFYLCASTSPGWESPLHFGNGTRLTVT.

Concerning this clone: The DNA is omitted, as the CDR3 cannot be located on it reliably, and the CDR3 follows TCRdb's listing. This chain uses TRBV6-5 with TRBJ1-1; TRBD1 reflects the table's D call only, with no check against the DNA. Germline-derived CDR1 and CDR2 are MNHEY and SVGAGI. Both ends counted, the CDR3 spans 14 residues. The CDR3 spells CASSSSTGPLRAFF.

This chain connects TRBV5-5 to TRBJ1-1, with TRBD1 matching 8 bases. Germline trimming cut 4 bases from V and 0 bases from J; bases unmatched to any gene: 2. The CDR3 spans 14 residues. CDR1 is SGHKS and CDR2 is YYEKEE in the germline V gene (reference sequence). The CDR3 nucleotides read TGTGCCAGCAGCATGGGACAGGTGAACACTGAAGCTTTCTTT. It encodes CASSMGQVNTEAFF.

The chain is built from TRBV27 and TRBJ1-5; no firm D call. V was trimmed by 5 bases and J by 0 bases, leaving 11 bases between them. This CDR3 contains 15 residues. The V gene's germline CDR1 is MNHEY and CDR2 SMNVEV (reference sequence). For the CDR3, the DNA is TGTGCCAGCAGTCCCCAAGGGTATAGCAATCAGCCCCAGCATTTT. Its protein product is CASSPQGYSNQPQHF.

The chain is built from TRBV2 and TRBJ1-5; TRBD1 is a possible D gene (5 bases). The CDR3 loop spans 15 amino acids. The germline V and J ends were trimmed by 1 base and 1 base, with 8 bases remaining between them. Germline loops: CDR1 SNHLY, CDR2 FYNNEI. DNA for the CDR3: TGTGCCAGCAGTGAAGAAGGGGCCAGCAATCAGCCCCAGCATTTT. Translating it yields CASSEEGASNQPQHF.

This sequence joins TRBV19 and TRBJ2-3; TRBD2 matches 7 bases. The CDR3 length is 14 residues. Unmatched junction bases numbered 8, after V lost 10 bases and J lost 1 base. CDR1 is LNHDA, CDR2 SQIVND, per germline (reference sequence). In DNA, the CDR3 is TGTGCCACCCGACGGGGGGTCCGCACAGATACGCAGTATTTT. Its translation: CATRRGVRTDTQYF.

V is TRBV5-1 and J is TRBJ1-1; tentative D call: TRBD1 (6 bases). This CDR3 is built from 14 residues. Germline V gene lookup returns CDR1 SGHRS and CDR2 YFSETQ. Trimming removed 4 bases at V and 10 bases at J, with 20 bases between. The CDR3 nucleotides read TGCGCCAGCAGCCTCTTAGGGACAAAACAGAGAGCTTTCTTT. It is translated as CASSLLGTKQRAFF.

The chain uses TRBV2 and TRBJ1-2; D not certain. The CDR3 has 13 residues. Trimming shortened V by 0 bases and J by 8 bases, and 10 bases separated the two germline ends. Germline values: CDR1 SNHLY, CDR2 FYNNEI. CDR3 in amino acids: CASSEAGLGGYTF. CDR3 DNA: TGTGCCAGCAGTGAAGCAGGGTTGGGAGGCTACACCTTC.

The gene calls are TRBV4-3 and TRBJ2-2, with 7 positions matching TRBD2. Germline CDR1 LGHNA, CDR2 YSLEER. The CDR3 spans 14 residues. J gave up 7 bases and V 4 bases, and 6 bases lay outside the gene matches. In nucleotides, the CDR3 is TGCGCCAGCAGCCGAGGGAGGGTCCTCGGGGAGCTGTTTTTT. Translated, it gives CASSRGRVLGELFF.

V is TRBV7-2 and J is TRBJ1-5; the match to TRBD1 covers 7 bases. The CDR3 spans 15 residues. V lost 2 bases and J lost 6; bases outside the gene matches: 7. The germline V gene encodes CDR1 SGHTA and CDR2 FQGNSA. The CDR3 nucleotides read TGTGCCAGCAGCTTATGGGGACAGTTTGGTCAGCCCCAGCATTTT. It is translated as CASSLWGQFGQPQHF. The full variable domain, with the rest looked up from reference TRBV7-2 and TRBJ1-5, is GAGVSQSPSNKVTEKGKDVELRCDPISGHTALYWYRQSLGQGLEFLIYFQGNSAPDKSGLPSDRFSAERTGGSVSTLTIQRTQQEDSAVYLCASSLWGQFGQPQHFGDGTRLSIL.

CDR3 coding DNA: TGTGCCAGCAGTCGGGACAGGGGGTACGAGCAGTACTTC. Translated: CASSRDRGYEQYF. The genes are TRBV27 and TRBJ2-7; 11 bases fit TRBD1. The ends lost 5 bases at V and 4 bases at J; junction bases unmatched: 1. The CDR3 length is 13 residues. CDR1 and CDR2 from the germline V gene are MNHEY and SMNVEV (reference sequence).

The rearrangement joins TRBV30 to TRBJ2-7; 12 nucleotides line up with TRBD1. The germline CDR1 and CDR2 sequences are GTSNPN and SVGIG (reference sequence). Unmatched junction bases numbered 4, after V lost 4 bases and J lost 6 bases. The CDR3 is made up of 13 amino acids. The DNA for the CDR3 is TGTGCCTGGACTGGGGACAGGGGGCCCGAGCAGTACTTC. It translates to CAWTGDRGPEQYF.

The chain couples TRBV6-5 to TRBJ2-3, with D possibly being TRBD2 (5 bases). Germline V gene data show CDR1 as MNHEY and CDR2 as SVGAGI. This CDR3 spans 13 amino acids. Trimming removed 10 bases at V and 3 bases at J, with 14 bases between. The CDR3 loop reads CATSRTGTDTQYF. CDR3 DNA: TGTGCCACTTCACGGACGGGAACAGATACGCAGTATTTT.

The chain employs TRBV20-1 and TRBJ2-3; D is unclear. Trimming stripped 1 base from V and 4 bases from J, with 3 bases between. The CDR3 contains 11 residues. Germline V gives CDR1 DFQATT, CDR2 SNEGSKA (reference sequence). CDR3 DNA: TGCAGTGCTAGAGGTTCAGATACGCAGTATTTT. Translating gives CSARGSDTQYF.

The J gene is TRBJ1-1, the V gene TRBV29-1, with D possibly being TRBD1 (6 bases). With 4 bases removed from V and 7 bases from J, the gap between germline ends came to 13 bases. The CDR3 contains 12 residues. Germline loops: CDR1 SQVTM, CDR2 ANQGSEA. CDR3 coding DNA: TGCAGCGTTGTGCGGCAGGGGATTGAAGCTTTCTTT. This translates into CSVVRQGIEAFF.

The chain uses TRBV19 and TRBJ2-7, with 8 bases identical to TRBD1. Per the germline V gene, CDR1 is LNHDA and CDR2 is SQIVND (reference sequence). This CDR3 contains 15 residues. Losses at the gene ends were 1 base for V and 4 bases for J; bases not matched to a gene: 6. The CDR3 DNA is TGTGCCAGTAGTATAGGGCAGGGGGCTTTATACGAGCAGTACTTC. It translates to CASSIGQGALYEQYF.

The chain combines TRBV19 with TRBJ1-4; TRBD1 is a possible D gene (5 bases). The CDR3 contains 13 residues. With 6 bases removed from V and 3 bases from J, the gap between germline ends came to 8 bases. CDR1 is LNHDA and CDR2 is SQIVND in the germline V gene (reference sequence). The CDR3 DNA reads TGTGCCAGTAGGGACAAGTCTAATGAAAAACTGTTTTTT. The encoded protein is CASRDKSNEKLFF. Full variable domain (missing parts from reference TRBV19 and TRBJ1-4): DGGITQSPKYLFRKEGQNVTLSCEQNLNHDAMYWYRQDPGQGLRLIYYSQIVNDFQKGDIAEGYSVSREKKESFPLTVTSAQKNPTAFYLCASRDKSNEKLFFGSGTQLSVL.

The CDR3: CASSQVGQGVNEKLFF. For the CDR3, the DNA is TGTGCCAGCAGCCAAGTCGGACAGGGAGTTAATGAAAAACTGTTTTTT. J is TRBJ1-4 and V is TRBV3-1 (or the pseudogene TRBV3-2); 8 bases fit TRBD1. Trimming cost V 1 base and J 4 bases; bases outside gene matches: 5. Germline CDR1 and CDR2: LGHDT and YNNKEL (reference sequence). CDR3 length: 16 residues.

The rearrangement uses TRBV7-2 and TRBJ1-2, with 10 bases lining up with TRBD1. The ends lost 1 base at V and 8 bases at J; junction bases unmatched: 7. From germline, CDR1 is SGHTA and CDR2 FQGNSA. The CDR3 extends over 15 amino acids. The DNA of the CDR3 is TGTGCCAGCAGCTTAGGACAGGGGGCACGGGAGGGCTACACCTTC. Residues: CASSLGQGAREGYTF.

The V gene is TRBV15, the J gene TRBJ2-1, with a possible D match to TRBD1 (6 bases). Germline CDR1 is LNHNV and CDR2 is YYDKDF (reference sequence). The CDR3 has 13 amino acids. The V end was cut by 9 bases, the J end by 7 bases, with 16 bases between. The CDR3 here is CATTQGYGNEQFF. The CDR3 DNA reads TGTGCCACTACCCAGGGGTATGGAAATGAGCAGTTCTTC.